This record looks at one TCR beta chain sequence and its context. The antigen it recognizes is unknown. No per-base quality is available; no much larger clone lies one base away. The CDR3 numbers 14 residues from cysteine through phenylalanine. This entry keeps only the CDR3 DNA: 42 bases, framed from base 1. V has 4 bases trimmed and J has 13 bases trimmed; junction bases matching no gene number 13. CDR1 and CDR2, looked up from the germline V gene, are SQVTM and ANQGSEA. Libraries were constructed by 5' RACE. TCRdb shows the sequencer as Illumina HiSeq 2500. A second 7 to 11 cycle PCR used a sample-barcoded 5' primer and a J-beta primer mix. Each TCR beta cDNA molecule received a unique molecular identifier from a template-switch 5' adaptor carrying 12 random nucleotides. Each sample yielded at least 3 million CDR3-containing paired-end reads. The Mint cDNA synthesis kit, primed by a TRBC-specific oligonucleotide, was used to synthesize first-strand cDNA from all RNA. Following uracil-DNA glycosylase treatment, all cDNA underwent a first 18-cycle PCR with the universal primers M1SS and BC2_uni_R. In the authors' own workflow: For normalization, 1 million high-quality reads were randomly selected from each sample, with every read carrying a distinct molecular identifier. Instead of being binned into consensus sequences, reads with shared molecular identifiers were discarded. MiTCR, with a Q25 quality threshold and the strictest error-elimination algorithm, was used for CDR3 identification, clonotype clustering and error correction. A nonparametric unseen species model with Euler transformation was used to estimate a lower bound on total TCR beta diversity. TCRdb trimmed the raw reads at Q25, called clones with MiXCR and kept productive beta chains. Rows merge per CDR3 protein into single entries with the most common DNA and genes. The V and J calls follow TCRdb's processing rather than the paper's. A total of more than 700,000 distinct CDR3 sequences appear in this sample, more than 35% of them only once. The ten largest account for about a sixth of the sample.

Systemically healthy Caucasian individuals from Russia, some 38 in total and aged roughly 6 to 95 years, were included as donors. About 10 milliliters of peripheral blood were drawn from each donor into EDTA-treated Vacutainer tubes. Ficoll-Paque density-gradient centrifugation was used to isolate PBMCs, with at least 7 million obtained per sample. Trizol reagent was used to extract total RNA from PBMCs, with at least 5 micrograms per sample. For every donor, an aliquot of PBMCs went through flow cytometry to measure the percentages of naive CD45RAhigh/CD27high T cells. These data are taken from a study of blood T cells in healthy people across ages (dated by TCRdb to between 2014 and 2016). Background for the entire study: In model experiments, roughly one uniquely barcoded TCR beta cDNA molecule per two T cells was captured by template switching. Using deep sequencing normalized with unique cDNA molecular identifiers, the study measured how TCR beta repertoire diversity changes with age. Donors were grouped into four age groups: young (average approximately 16 years), middle-aged (around 39), aged (around 56) and long-lived (around 80). To avoid experimental bias, donors of different ages were randomly spread across the sequencing lanes. Using the same blood draw, the study looked at two additional independent replicas of 1 million unique cDNA reads for two donors, one aged 18 to 30 and the other aged 80 or older. What the research found in general, with its limitations: Observed TCR beta diversity correlated strongly with the percentage of naive T cells measured by flow cytometry. Donor CMV infection status was unknown, potentially confounding age-related changes in expanded clonotypes. Since profiling was done on bulk unsorted PBMCs, naive and antigen-experienced compartments could not be conclusively compared. Observed TCR beta diversity per million T cells fell roughly linearly with age, and a significant reduction was already apparent by age around 40. Compared with the aged group, more naive CD4+ T cells, fewer expanded clones and increased TCR diversity were shown by the long-lived group, suggesting age selection. Total diversity estimates from one million sequenced T cells were considered lower bounds and underestimates.

The source is an elderly man in good health. The chain joins TRBV29-1 to TRBJ2-4, and 10 bases in between align with TRBD2. What was sequenced was blood. CDR3 reads: CSVGLAGEPYGQYF. The nucleotides are TGCAGCGTTGGGCTAGCGGGAGAACCCTACGGGCAGTACTTC.